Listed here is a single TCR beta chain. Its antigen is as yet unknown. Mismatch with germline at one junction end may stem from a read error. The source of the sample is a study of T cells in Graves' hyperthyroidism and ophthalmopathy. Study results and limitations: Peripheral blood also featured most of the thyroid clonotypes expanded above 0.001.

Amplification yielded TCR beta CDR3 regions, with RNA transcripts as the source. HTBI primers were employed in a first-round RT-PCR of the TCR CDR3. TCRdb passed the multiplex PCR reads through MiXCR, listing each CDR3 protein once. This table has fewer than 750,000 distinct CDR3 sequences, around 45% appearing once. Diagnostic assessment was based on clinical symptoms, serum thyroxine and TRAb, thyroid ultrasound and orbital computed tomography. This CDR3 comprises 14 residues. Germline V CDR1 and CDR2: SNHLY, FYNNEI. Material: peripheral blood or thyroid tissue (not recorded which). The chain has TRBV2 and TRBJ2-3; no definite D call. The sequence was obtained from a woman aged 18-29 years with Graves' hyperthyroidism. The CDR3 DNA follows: TGTGCCAGCAGCGAAGTAGGTCTCGGAGATACGCAGTATTTT. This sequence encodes CASSEVGLGDTQYF.